This entry concerns a single T cell receptor beta chain. What it binds is unknown. Listed TCR primers, together with previously described methods, were used for the bulk TCR libraries. TCRdb re-called the PCR reads through MiXCR, storing one row per CDR3 protein. The table records hundreds of thousands of distinct CDR3 sequences, 25% of them present only once. This record comes from a study of molecular identifiers for immune sequencing clone quantification. Overall study: In the replicates, RNA derived from around 20,000 or 100,000 naive CD8 cells was divided into five parts, and four were sequenced.

General study findings and limits: Identical TCR molecules that share a barcode could lead to an underestimation of highly expanded clone sizes.

Trimming pared 3 bases from V and 10 bases from J, leaving 9 bases between. This CDR3 comprises 12 residues. The receptor was derived from a human donor in good health. Some libraries in this study had Jurkat cell RNA spiked in. The sequencing sample was made of naive CD8+ T cells from blood, with Jurkat cell RNA spiked in. The subset here: FACS-sorted CD8+CD4-CCR7+CD45RA+ naive T cells. The J gene is TRBJ2-2, the V gene TRBV12-3 or TRBV12-4; the D is unclear. CDR3 in amino acids: CASSFSNPELFF. CDR3 bases: TGTGCCAGCAGTTTTTCTAATCCGGAGCTGTTTTTT.